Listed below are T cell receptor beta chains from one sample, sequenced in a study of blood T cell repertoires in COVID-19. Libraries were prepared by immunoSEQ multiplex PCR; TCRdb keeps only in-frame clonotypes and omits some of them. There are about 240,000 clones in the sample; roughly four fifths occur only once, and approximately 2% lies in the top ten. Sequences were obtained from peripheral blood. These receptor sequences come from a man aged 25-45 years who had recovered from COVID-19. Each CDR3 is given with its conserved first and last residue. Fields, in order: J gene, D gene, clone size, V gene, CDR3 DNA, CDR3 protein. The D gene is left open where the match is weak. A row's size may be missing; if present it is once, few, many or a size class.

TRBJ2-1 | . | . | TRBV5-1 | TGCGCCAGCAGCTCCTCCCGCGGCAGTTATTACAATGAGCAGTTCTTC | CASSSSRGSYYNEQFF
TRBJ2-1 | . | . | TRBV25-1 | TGTGCCAGCAGTTTCGGAGGAGGGGTAAGGAACAATGAGCAGTTCTTC | CASSFGGGVRNNEQFF
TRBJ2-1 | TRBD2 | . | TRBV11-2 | TGTGCCAGCAGCCCAAGCGGGGGGGCTTTCGATGAGCAGTTCTTC | CASSPSGGAFDEQFF
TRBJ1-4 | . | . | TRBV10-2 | TGCGCCAGCAGTGAAGGGACATTCCATGAAAAACTGTTTTTT | CASSEGTFHEKLFF
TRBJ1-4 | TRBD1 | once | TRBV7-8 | TGTGCCAGCAGTCGACAGGGCGGAGAAAAACTGTTTTTT | CASSRQGGEKLFF
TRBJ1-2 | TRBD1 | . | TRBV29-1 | TGCAGCGTTGAAGATTGGGGACAGGGGGCCGGAGGCTACACCTTC | CSVEDWGQGAGGYTF
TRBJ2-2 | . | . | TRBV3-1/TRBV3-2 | TGTGCCAGCAGCCCGGGACTTAACACCGGGGAGCTGTTTTTT | CASSPGLNTGELFF
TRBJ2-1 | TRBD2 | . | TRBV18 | TGTGCCAGCTCACCACTAGCGGGGGGCAACAATGAGCAGTTCTTC | CASSPLAGGNNEQFF
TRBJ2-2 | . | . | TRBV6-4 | TGTGCCAGCAGTGACTCAGGAGAAGGGGCCGGGGAGCTGTTTTTT | CASSDSGEGAGELFF
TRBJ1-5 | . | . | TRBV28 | TGTGCCAGCAGTTTCCCGGGGGGCCCTCAGCCCCAGCATTTT | CASSFPGGPQPQHF
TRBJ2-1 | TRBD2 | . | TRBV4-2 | TGTGCCAGCAGCCATGAAATAACTAGCGGGGGTAACAATGAGCAGTTCTTC | CASSHEITSGGNNEQFF
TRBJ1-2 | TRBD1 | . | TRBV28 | TGTGCCAGCAGTCTACTAACAGGGGACGGGCTTGGCTACACCTTC | CASSLLTGDGLGYTF
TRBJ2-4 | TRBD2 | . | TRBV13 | TGTGCCAGCAGCTCAAAGGCCGACGGGAGGAACTCGGCCAAAAACATTCAGTACTTC | CASSSKADGRNSAKNIQYF
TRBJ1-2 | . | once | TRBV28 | TGTGCCAGCAGTTTGACAGACCAAGCCTATGGCTACACCTTC | CASSLTDQAYGYTF
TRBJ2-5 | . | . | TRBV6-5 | TGTGCCAGCAGTCCATTGGGCGAGACCCAGTACTTC | CASSPLGETQYF
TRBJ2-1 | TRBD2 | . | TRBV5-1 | TGCGCCAGCGACCGGCTAGCGGGGGCCAATGAGCAGTTCTTC | CASDRLAGANEQFF
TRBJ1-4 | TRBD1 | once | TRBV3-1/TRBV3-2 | TGTGCCAGCAGCCCACAGGGGGATGATACGGAAAAACTGTTTTTT | CASSPQGDDTEKLFF
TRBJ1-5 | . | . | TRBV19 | TGTGCCAGTAGTATAGGGACAGTTAGGTATAGCAATCAGCCCCAGCATTTT | CASSIGTVRYSNQPQHF
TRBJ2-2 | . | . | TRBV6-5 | TGTGCCGAATCGGAGGTTTTAACCGGGGAGCTGTTTTTT | CAESEVLTGELFF
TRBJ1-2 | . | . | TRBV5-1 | TGCGCCAGCAGCTTGGGACTGGATAACTATGGCTACACCTTC | CASSLGLDNYGYTF
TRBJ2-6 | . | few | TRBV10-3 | TGTGCCATCAGTGGCCCGGGGGCTGGGGCCAACGTCCTGACTTTC | CAISGPGAGANVLTF
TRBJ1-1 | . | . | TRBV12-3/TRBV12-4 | TGTGCCAGCAGTTTAGCGGTTGGGGGGGAAGCTTTCTTT | CASSLAVGGEAFF
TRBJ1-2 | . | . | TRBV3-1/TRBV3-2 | TGTGCCAGCAGCCTCGCGCAGGGAATGAATGGCTACACCTTC | CASSLAQGMNGYTF
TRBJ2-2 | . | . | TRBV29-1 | TGCAGCGTTGTAAGGGCGGGGAACACCGGGGAGCTGTTTTTT | CSVVRAGNTGELFF
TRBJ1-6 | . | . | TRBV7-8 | TGTGCCAGCAGCTTAGATCGGTCCGCGGGAAATTCACCCCTCCACTTT | CASSLDRSAGNSPLHF
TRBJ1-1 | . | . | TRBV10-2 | TGCGCCAGCCTTACGGGTGAAGACACTGAAGCTTTCTTT | CASLTGEDTEAFF
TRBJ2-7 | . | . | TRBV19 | TGTGCCAGTAGTATAGTGTCAGGGGCTAACGAGCAGTACTTC | CASSIVSGANEQYF
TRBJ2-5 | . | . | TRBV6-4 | TGTGCCAGCAGTGACTCGTATCTACAAGAGACCCAGTACTTC | CASSDSYLQETQYF
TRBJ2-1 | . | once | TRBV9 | TGTGCCAGCAGCGGATGGCGGGGTAGCTCCTACAATGAGCAGTTCTTC | CASSGWRGSSYNEQFF
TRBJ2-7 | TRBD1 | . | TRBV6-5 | TGTGCCAGCAGTCAAACAGGGGCTAGGTATTACGAGCAGTACTTC | CASSQTGARYYEQYF
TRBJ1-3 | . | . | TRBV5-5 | TGTGCCAGCAGCGCATTGTTTCAGGGTTCTGGAAACACCATATATTTT | CASSALFQGSGNTIYF
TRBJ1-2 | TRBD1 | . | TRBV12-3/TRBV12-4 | TGTGCCAGCAGGGAAGGGACAGTGCGCGGCTACACCTTC | CASREGTVRGYTF
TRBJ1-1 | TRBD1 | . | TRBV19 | TGTGCCAGTAAAGACATCCGGGACAGGGGGCGCGGGGGCACTGAAGCTTTCTTT | CASKDIRDRGRGGTEAFF
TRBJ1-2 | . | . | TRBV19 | TGTGCCAGTAGTATCCCAGGGTATGGCTACACCTTC | CASSIPGYGYTF
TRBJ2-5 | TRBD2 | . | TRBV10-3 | TGTGCCATCAGTCCCACTAGCGGGGTTCAAGAGACCCAGTACTTC | CAISPTSGVQETQYF
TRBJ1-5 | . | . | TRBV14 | TGTGCCAGCAGCCAAGTTAGGCGCAGGGGAAGACAGCCCCAGCATTTT | CASSQVRRRGRQPQHF
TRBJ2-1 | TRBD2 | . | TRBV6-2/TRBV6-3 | TGTGCCAGCAGCCCCTCGACTAGCGGGGGGCCAAGTGAGCAGTTCTTC | CASSPSTSGGPSEQFF
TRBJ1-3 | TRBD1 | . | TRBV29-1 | TGCAGCGCAGGGACAGGGATGGGAAACACCATATATTTT | CSAGTGMGNTIYF
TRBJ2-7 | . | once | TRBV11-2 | TGTGCCAGCAGCTTAAAAGGCCGAGGGAAGTCCGAGCAGTACTTC | CASSLKGRGKSEQYF
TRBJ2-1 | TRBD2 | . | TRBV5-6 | TGTGCCAGCAGCTTAGTGACTAGCGATGATGAGCAGTTCTTC | CASSLVTSDDEQFF
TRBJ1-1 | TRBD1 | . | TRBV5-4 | TGTGCCAGCAGCTTGACAGGGGAGCCTGAAGCTTTCTTT | CASSLTGEPEAFF
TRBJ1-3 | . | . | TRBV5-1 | TGCGCCAGCAGCTCAGGGCCCTACTCTGGAAACACCATATATTTT | CASSSGPYSGNTIYF
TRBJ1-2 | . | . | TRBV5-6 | TGTGCCAGCAGCGGGTGGCAGGGAAACTATGGCTACACCTTC | CASSGWQGNYGYTF
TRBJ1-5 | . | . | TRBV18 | TGTGCCAGCTCACCTCAGGGGAATAGCAATCAGCCCCAGCATTTT | CASSPQGNSNQPQHF
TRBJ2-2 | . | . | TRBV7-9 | TGTGCCAGCAGGGGACAAACGAACACCGGGGAGCTGTTTTTT | CASRGQTNTGELFF
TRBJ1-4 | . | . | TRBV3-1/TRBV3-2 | TGTGCCAGCAGACTTGGTTGGACTAATGAAAAACTGTTTTTT | CASRLGWTNEKLFF
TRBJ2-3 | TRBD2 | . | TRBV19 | TGTGCCAGTAGTTCCAGCGGGGGGATCACAGATACGCAGTATTTT | CASSSSGGITDTQYF
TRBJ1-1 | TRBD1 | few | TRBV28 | TGTGCCAGCAGCGGGACAGCAAACACTGAAGCTTTCTTT | CASSGTANTEAFF